This T cell receptor (beta chain) was found in a study of T-cell reconstitution after alpha-beta-depleted transplantation in children. This clonotype has a handful of counts. TCRbeta library preparation incorporated unique molecular identifiers. TCRdb reprocessed the PCR reads with MiXCR, giving one entry per CDR3 protein. The table lists over 550,000 distinct CDR3 sequences, over 9.5% of them singletons. The specimen comprised PBMCs from the stem cell graft donor, sampled from the stem cell graft. This clonotype was sampled from a human donor who donated a stem cell graft to a child with acute myeloid leukemia.

The CDR3 nucleotides read TGTGCCAGCAGGGTAAGCTCCTACAATGAGCAGTTCTTC. This gives the protein CASRVSSYNEQFF. The genes are TRBV6-6 and TRBJ2-1; D uncertain. CDR3 length equals 13 residues. The V end was cut by 6 bases, the J end by 0 bases, with 6 bases between. Germline V gene lookup returns CDR1 MNHNY and CDR2 SVGAGI (reference sequence).